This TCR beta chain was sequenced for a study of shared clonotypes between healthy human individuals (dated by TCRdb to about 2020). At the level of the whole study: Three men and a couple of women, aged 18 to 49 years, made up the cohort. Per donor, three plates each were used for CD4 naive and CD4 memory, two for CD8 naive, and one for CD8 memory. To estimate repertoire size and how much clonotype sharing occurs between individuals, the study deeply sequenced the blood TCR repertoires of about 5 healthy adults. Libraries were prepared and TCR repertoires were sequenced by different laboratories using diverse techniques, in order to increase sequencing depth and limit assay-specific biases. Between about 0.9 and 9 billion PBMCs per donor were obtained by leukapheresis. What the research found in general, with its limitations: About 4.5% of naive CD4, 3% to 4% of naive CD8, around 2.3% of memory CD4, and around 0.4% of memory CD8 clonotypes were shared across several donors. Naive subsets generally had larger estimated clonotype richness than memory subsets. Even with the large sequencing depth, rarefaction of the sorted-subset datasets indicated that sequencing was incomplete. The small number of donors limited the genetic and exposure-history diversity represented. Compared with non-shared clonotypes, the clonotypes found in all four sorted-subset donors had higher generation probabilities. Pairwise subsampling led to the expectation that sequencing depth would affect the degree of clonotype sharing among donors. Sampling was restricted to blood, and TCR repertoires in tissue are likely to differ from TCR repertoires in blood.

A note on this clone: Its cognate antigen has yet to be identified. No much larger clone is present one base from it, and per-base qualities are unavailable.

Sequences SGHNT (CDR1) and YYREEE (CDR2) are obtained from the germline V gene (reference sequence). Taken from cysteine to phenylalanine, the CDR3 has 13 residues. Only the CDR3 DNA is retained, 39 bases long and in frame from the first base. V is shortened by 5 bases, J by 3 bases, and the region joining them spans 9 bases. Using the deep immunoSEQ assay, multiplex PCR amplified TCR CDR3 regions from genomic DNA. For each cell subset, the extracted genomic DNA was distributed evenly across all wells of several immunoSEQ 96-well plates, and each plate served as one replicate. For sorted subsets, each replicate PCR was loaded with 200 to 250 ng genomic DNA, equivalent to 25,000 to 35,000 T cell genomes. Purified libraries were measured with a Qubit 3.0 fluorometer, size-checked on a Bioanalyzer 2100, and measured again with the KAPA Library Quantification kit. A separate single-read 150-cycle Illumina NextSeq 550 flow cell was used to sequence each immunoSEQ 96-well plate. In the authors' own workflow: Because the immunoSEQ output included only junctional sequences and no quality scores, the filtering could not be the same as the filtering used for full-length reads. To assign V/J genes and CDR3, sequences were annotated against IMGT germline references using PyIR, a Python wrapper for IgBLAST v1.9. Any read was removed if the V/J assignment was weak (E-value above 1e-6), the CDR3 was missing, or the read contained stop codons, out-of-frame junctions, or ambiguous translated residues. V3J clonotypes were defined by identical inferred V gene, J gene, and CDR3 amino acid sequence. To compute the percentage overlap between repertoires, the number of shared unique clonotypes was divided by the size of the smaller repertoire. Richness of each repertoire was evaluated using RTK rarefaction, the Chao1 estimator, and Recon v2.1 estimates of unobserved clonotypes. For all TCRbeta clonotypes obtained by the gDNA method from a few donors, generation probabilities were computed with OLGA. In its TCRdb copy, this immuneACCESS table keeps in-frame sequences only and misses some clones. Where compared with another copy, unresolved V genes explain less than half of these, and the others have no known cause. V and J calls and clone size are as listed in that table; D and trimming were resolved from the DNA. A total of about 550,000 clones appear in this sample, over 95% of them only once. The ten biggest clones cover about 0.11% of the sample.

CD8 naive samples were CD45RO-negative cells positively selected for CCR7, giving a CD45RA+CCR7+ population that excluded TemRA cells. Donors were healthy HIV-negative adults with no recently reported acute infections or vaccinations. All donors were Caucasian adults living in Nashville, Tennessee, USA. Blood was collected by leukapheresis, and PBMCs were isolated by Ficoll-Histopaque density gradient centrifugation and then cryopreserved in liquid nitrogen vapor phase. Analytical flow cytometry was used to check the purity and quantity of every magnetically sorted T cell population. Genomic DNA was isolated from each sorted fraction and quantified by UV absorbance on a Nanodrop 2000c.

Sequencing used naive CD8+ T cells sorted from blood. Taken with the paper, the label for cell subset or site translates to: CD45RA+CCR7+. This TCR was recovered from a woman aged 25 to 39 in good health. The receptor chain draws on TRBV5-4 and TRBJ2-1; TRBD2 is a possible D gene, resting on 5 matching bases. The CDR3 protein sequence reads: CASRLDNYNEQFF. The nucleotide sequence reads TGTGCCAGCAGACTAGACAACTACAATGAGCAGTTCTTC.